The rows below give T cell receptor beta chains drawn from one sample of a study of shared clonotypes between healthy human individuals. Using immunoSEQ multiplex PCR, the repertoire was profiled, and TCRdb retains in-frame clones only, with some absent. In the table there are roughly 2,000,000 clones, about 95% of which are singletons. The sequenced sample consisted of naive CD8+ T cells sorted from blood. Receptor source: a man aged 18 to 30 in good health. CDR3s include the opening cysteine and the closing phenylalanine or tryptophan. The D gene is left open where the match is weak. Clone size is stated in some rows and not others, as once, few, many or a class when expanded.

v_call: TRBV30
clone_size: .
d_call: .
j_call: TRBJ2-3
cdr3_aa: CACSVTGPDTQYF
cdr3_nt: TGTGCCTGTTCGGTAACGGGACCAGATACGCAGTATTTT

v_call: TRBV11-2
clone_size: .
d_call: TRBD1
j_call: TRBJ2-1
cdr3_aa: CASSLGGWTGTYNEQFF
cdr3_nt: TGTGCCAGCAGCTTAGGGGGCTGGACAGGGACCTACAATGAGCAGTTCTTC

v_call: TRBV4-2
clone_size: .
d_call: .
j_call: TRBJ1-4
cdr3_aa: CASSQTRTRQVRTNEKLFF
cdr3_nt: TGTGCCAGCAGCCAAACCCGTACCCGACAGGTAAGAACTAATGAAAAACTGTTTTTT

v_call: TRBV11-2
clone_size: .
d_call: .
j_call: TRBJ2-7
cdr3_aa: CASSLSGAYEQYF
cdr3_nt: TGTGCCAGCAGCTTATCGGGTGCCTACGAGCAGTACTTC

v_call: TRBV5-5
clone_size: .
d_call: .
j_call: TRBJ1-6
cdr3_aa: CASSRLPPESSYNSPLHF
cdr3_nt: TGTGCCAGCAGCCGGCTTCCACCGGAAAGCTCCTATAATTCACCCCTCCACTTT

v_call: TRBV6-5
clone_size: .
d_call: .
j_call: TRBJ1-4
cdr3_aa: CASMGGDEKLFF
cdr3_nt: TGTGCCAGCATGGGGGGGGATGAAAAACTGTTTTTT

v_call: TRBV19
clone_size: .
d_call: .
j_call: TRBJ1-1
cdr3_aa: CASLGRDIVTEAFF
cdr3_nt: TGTGCCAGCCTAGGTCGGGACATCGTCACTGAAGCTTTCTTT

v_call: TRBV5-6
clone_size: .
d_call: .
j_call: TRBJ2-1
cdr3_aa: CASSPANIDEQFF
cdr3_nt: TGTGCCAGCAGCCCCGCGAATATTGATGAGCAGTTCTTC

v_call: TRBV7-2
clone_size: .
d_call: .
j_call: TRBJ2-1
cdr3_aa: CASSFRGHRNEQFF
cdr3_nt: TGTGCCAGCAGCTTTAGGGGACACCGGAATGAGCAGTTCTTC

v_call: TRBV27
clone_size: once
d_call: .
j_call: TRBJ2-7
cdr3_aa: CASSLGDGSYEQYF
cdr3_nt: TGTGCCAGCAGTTTAGGGGACGGGTCCTACGAGCAGTACTTC

v_call: TRBV6-6
clone_size: .
d_call: TRBD1
j_call: TRBJ1-1
cdr3_aa: CASNAGGDETEAFF
cdr3_nt: TGTGCCAGCAACGCAGGGGGAGATGAGACTGAAGCTTTCTTT

v_call: TRBV6-6
clone_size: .
d_call: .
j_call: TRBJ1-2
cdr3_aa: CASSYITVSDYGYTF
cdr3_nt: TGTGCCAGCAGTTATATCACCGTCAGTGACTATGGCTACACCTTC

v_call: TRBV28
clone_size: .
d_call: .
j_call: TRBJ2-1
cdr3_aa: CASTTIKEESYNEQFF
cdr3_nt: TGTGCCAGCACTACTATAAAAGAGGAGTCCTACAATGAGCAGTTCTTC

v_call: TRBV7-8
clone_size: .
d_call: .
j_call: TRBJ1-5
cdr3_aa: CASSLGARGTNQPQHF
cdr3_nt: TGTGCCAGCAGCTTAGGCGCCAGGGGCACCAATCAGCCCCAGCATTTT

v_call: TRBV11-2
clone_size: .
d_call: .
j_call: TRBJ2-5
cdr3_aa: CASSRGFAVQETQYF
cdr3_nt: TGTGCCAGCAGCCGCGGTTTCGCCGTCCAAGAGACCCAGTACTTC

v_call: TRBV7-6
clone_size: .
d_call: TRBD1
j_call: TRBJ2-7
cdr3_aa: CASSSPGQAYEQYF
cdr3_nt: TGTGCCAGCAGCTCTCCGGGACAGGCCTACGAGCAGTACTTC

v_call: TRBV28
clone_size: .
d_call: TRBD1
j_call: TRBJ2-1
cdr3_aa: CASSRTGGSNEQFF
cdr3_nt: TGTGCCAGCAGCCGGACAGGGGGTAGCAATGAGCAGTTCTTC

v_call: TRBV18
clone_size: .
d_call: .
j_call: TRBJ2-4
cdr3_aa: CASSPPGSIITNLAKNIQYF
cdr3_nt: TGTGCCAGCTCACCACCAGGTTCCATTATAACGAACCTAGCCAAAAACATTCAGTACTTC

v_call: TRBV7-9
clone_size: .
d_call: .
j_call: TRBJ1-1
cdr3_aa: CASSPWGNMNTEAFF
cdr3_nt: TGTGCCAGCAGCCCTTGGGGGAACATGAACACTGAAGCTTTCTTT

v_call: TRBV27
clone_size: .
d_call: .
j_call: TRBJ2-7
cdr3_aa: CASSSLLWGGPYEQYF
cdr3_nt: TGTGCCAGCAGCTCTCTTCTATGGGGCGGACCCTACGAGCAGTACTTC

v_call: TRBV4-1
clone_size: .
d_call: .
j_call: TRBJ2-7
cdr3_aa: CASSQDAINEQYF
cdr3_nt: TGCGCCAGCAGCCAAGACGCGATAAACGAGCAGTACTTC

v_call: TRBV27
clone_size: .
d_call: TRBD2
j_call: TRBJ2-7
cdr3_aa: CASSSTSASYEQYF
cdr3_nt: TGTGCCAGCAGTTCGACTAGCGCCTCCTACGAGCAGTACTTC

v_call: TRBV27
clone_size: .
d_call: TRBD1
j_call: TRBJ2-2
cdr3_aa: CASTYSKGDRGTGELFF
cdr3_nt: TGTGCCAGCACCTATTCAAAGGGGGACAGGGGGACCGGGGAGCTGTTTTTT

v_call: TRBV5-1
clone_size: .
d_call: .
j_call: TRBJ2-7
cdr3_aa: CASSLDTSYEQYF
cdr3_nt: TGCGCCAGCAGCTTGGACACATCCTACGAGCAGTACTTC

v_call: TRBV10-3
clone_size: .
d_call: .
j_call: TRBJ2-7
cdr3_aa: CAISSVQGIQGYEQYF
cdr3_nt: TGTGCCATCAGTTCCGTACAGGGAATTCAGGGCTACGAGCAGTACTTC

v_call: TRBV6-6
clone_size: .
d_call: .
j_call: TRBJ1-2
cdr3_aa: CAIPSHGDLRGSYTF
cdr3_nt: TGTGCCATCCCATCCCACGGGGACCTTCGCGGTAGCTACACCTTC

v_call: TRBV4-1
clone_size: .
d_call: TRBD2
j_call: TRBJ2-3
cdr3_aa: CASSLGGLAGRGPTDTQYF
cdr3_nt: TGCGCCAGCAGCCTTGGTGGACTAGCGGGCCGGGGGCCCACAGATACGCAGTATTTT

v_call: TRBV13
clone_size: .
d_call: TRBD1
j_call: TRBJ2-7
cdr3_aa: CASSRGRTSEQYF
cdr3_nt: TGTGCCAGCTCCAGGGGGAGAACCTCCGAGCAGTACTTC

v_call: TRBV5-1
clone_size: .
d_call: .
j_call: TRBJ2-5
cdr3_aa: CASSLEYETQYF
cdr3_nt: TGCGCCAGCAGCTTGGAATATGAGACCCAGTACTTC

v_call: TRBV30
clone_size: .
d_call: .
j_call: TRBJ2-3
cdr3_aa: CAWSALGDLKRKDTQYF
cdr3_nt: TGTGCCTGGAGTGCGCTGGGAGACCTAAAGCGAAAAGATACGCAGTATTTT

v_call: TRBV27
clone_size: .
d_call: .
j_call: TRBJ1-1
cdr3_aa: CASSLSMGGNTEAFF
cdr3_nt: TGTGCCAGCAGTTTATCGATGGGGGGGAACACTGAAGCTTTCTTT

v_call: TRBV7-8
clone_size: once
d_call: TRBD1
j_call: TRBJ2-7
cdr3_aa: CASSEQGAVAYEQYF
cdr3_nt: TGTGCCAGCAGCGAACAGGGGGCCGTCGCTTACGAGCAGTACTTC

v_call: TRBV7-9
clone_size: .
d_call: .
j_call: TRBJ2-4
cdr3_aa: CASSPSIGLGDIQYF
cdr3_nt: TGTGCCAGCAGCCCCAGCATTGGCCTCGGGGACATTCAGTACTTC

v_call: TRBV19
clone_size: once
d_call: .
j_call: TRBJ1-5
cdr3_aa: CASSTTAFPLSQPQHF
cdr3_nt: TGTGCCAGTAGTACGACAGCATTTCCCCTCAGTCAGCCCCAGCATTTT

v_call: TRBV19
clone_size: .
d_call: .
j_call: TRBJ2-5
cdr3_aa: CASSPSGFLETQYF
cdr3_nt: TGTGCCAGTAGTCCTAGTGGGTTTTTGGAGACCCAGTACTTC

v_call: TRBV28
clone_size: .
d_call: TRBD1
j_call: TRBJ2-7
cdr3_aa: CASSVAGTGFHEQYF
cdr3_nt: TGTGCCAGCAGTGTCGCCGGGACAGGGTTTCACGAGCAGTACTTC

v_call: TRBV2
clone_size: few
d_call: .
j_call: TRBJ1-2
cdr3_aa: CASSEAPRGNYGYTF
cdr3_nt: TGTGCCAGCAGTGAAGCCCCCAGGGGAAACTATGGCTACACCTTC

v_call: TRBV25-1
clone_size: .
d_call: .
j_call: TRBJ1-5
cdr3_aa: CASSGSGGSNQPQHF
cdr3_nt: TGTGCCAGCAGTGGCTCCGGCGGGAGCAATCAGCCCCAGCATTTT

v_call: TRBV13
clone_size: .
d_call: TRBD1
j_call: TRBJ1-2
cdr3_aa: CASSLGEAGGTYGYTF
cdr3_nt: TGTGCCAGCAGCTTAGGTGAGGCAGGGGGGACCTATGGCTACACCTTC

v_call: TRBV28
clone_size: .
d_call: TRBD1
j_call: TRBJ1-5
cdr3_aa: CASRTFPVGRGVSNQPQHF
cdr3_nt: TGTGCCAGCAGGACGTTTCCTGTTGGCAGGGGGGTTAGCAATCAGCCCCAGCATTTT

v_call: TRBV9
clone_size: .
d_call: .
j_call: TRBJ1-6
cdr3_aa: CASSAGARADLGSPLHF
cdr3_nt: TGTGCCAGCAGCGCGGGAGCGAGGGCAGACCTGGGTTCACCCCTCCACTTT

v_call: TRBV4-1
clone_size: .
d_call: .
j_call: TRBJ2-1
cdr3_aa: CASSQDNAVDEQFF
cdr3_nt: TGCGCCAGCAGCCAAGACAACGCAGTCGATGAGCAGTTCTTC

v_call: TRBV28
clone_size: once
d_call: .
j_call: TRBJ1-1
cdr3_aa: CASSLEASLHAEAFF
cdr3_nt: TGTGCCAGCAGTTTAGAGGCCAGTCTGCACGCTGAAGCTTTCTTT

v_call: TRBV30
clone_size: .
d_call: .
j_call: TRBJ1-2
cdr3_aa: CACKPIGASNYGYTF
cdr3_nt: TGTGCCTGCAAACCGATAGGGGCCTCTAACTATGGCTACACCTTC

v_call: TRBV19
clone_size: .
d_call: .
j_call: TRBJ1-1
cdr3_aa: CASSIGGYGANTEAFF
cdr3_nt: TGTGCCAGTAGTATAGGTGGGTATGGAGCTAACACTGAAGCTTTCTTT

v_call: TRBV14
clone_size: few
d_call: .
j_call: TRBJ2-7
cdr3_aa: CASSQETPYEQYF
cdr3_nt: TGTGCCAGCAGCCAAGAGACTCCCTACGAGCAGTACTTC

v_call: TRBV7-2
clone_size: .
d_call: TRBD1
j_call: TRBJ2-4
cdr3_aa: CASSLPTDRLGQNIQYF
cdr3_nt: TGTGCCAGCAGCTTACCCACGGACAGGTTAGGTCAAAACATTCAGTACTTC

v_call: TRBV13
clone_size: .
d_call: .
j_call: TRBJ2-5
cdr3_aa: CASSARRDQETQYF
cdr3_nt: TGTGCCAGCAGCGCCAGGCGTGACCAAGAGACCCAGTACTTC

v_call: TRBV6-6
clone_size: .
d_call: .
j_call: TRBJ2-2
cdr3_aa: CASRDSNTGELFF
cdr3_nt: TGTGCCAGCAGAGACAGTAACACCGGGGAGCTGTTTTTT

v_call: TRBV28
clone_size: .
d_call: .
j_call: TRBJ1-2
cdr3_aa: CASSLVGGTYGYTF
cdr3_nt: TGTGCCAGCAGTTTAGTAGGGGGGACCTATGGCTACACCTTC

v_call: TRBV6-5
clone_size: .
d_call: .
j_call: TRBJ2-2
cdr3_aa: CASSYSRGVGGELFF
cdr3_nt: TGTGCCAGCAGTTACTCGAGGGGGGTCGGCGGGGAGCTGTTTTTT

v_call: TRBV10-2
clone_size: .
d_call: .
j_call: TRBJ1-1
cdr3_aa: CASSGWGATNTEAFF
cdr3_nt: TGCGCCAGCAGTGGGTGGGGGGCGACGAACACTGAAGCTTTCTTT

v_call: TRBV2
clone_size: .
d_call: .
j_call: TRBJ2-3
cdr3_aa: CASTTGISTDTQYF
cdr3_nt: TGTGCCAGCACGACGGGAATTAGCACAGATACGCAGTATTTT